Shown below are 3 T cell receptor beta chains from a single sample sequenced in a study of T-cell memory formation after mild COVID-19. TCRdb itself ran the 5' RACE reads through MiXCR, one entry per CDR3 protein. The data contain 350,000 to 450,000 distinct CDR3 sequences, 25% to 30% of them singletons. The material sequenced was PBMCs or a T cell subset sorted from them (not recorded which). The source is an adult woman who had mild COVID-19 (a few samples of this study predate the infection). Cell type and time point are not known.

This clonotype was detected only a few times. V is TRBV12-3 or TRBV12-4 and J is TRBJ2-5; perhaps TRBD2 as D (6 bases). This CDR3 region has 14 residues. V gave up 6 bases and J gave up 8 bases, with 19 bases separating them. CDR3 protein: CASRSTGVQGTQYF. CDR3 coding DNA: TGTGCCAGCAGATCCACGGGGGTACAAGGTACCCAGTACTTC.

This clonotype was detected ten times or more. This chain joins TRBV6-2 or TRBV6-3 and TRBJ2-1; 14 bases are a match to TRBD2. In germline, CDR1 is MNHEY, CDR2 SVGEGT. The CDR3 totals 15 residues. J gave up 8 bases and V 6 bases, and 6 bases lay outside the gene matches. DNA for the CDR3: TGTGCCAGCAGCCCTGGGACTAGCGGGAGCGATGAGCAGTTCTTC. It encodes CASSPGTSGSDEQFF.

This chain links TRBV7-2 with TRBJ2-5; TRBD2 might be the D (6 bases). V dropped 4 bases and J dropped 2 bases, with 17 bases sitting between them. CDR3 length equals 16 residues. The V gene's germline CDR1 is SGHTA and CDR2 FQGNSA. The CDR3 region is CASSWGLGQIQETQYF. As DNA, the CDR3 is TGTGCCAGCAGCTGGGGACTGGGCCAGATTCAAGAGACCCAGTACTTC.